This TCR beta chain was sequenced for a study of T-cell reconstitution after alpha-beta-depleted transplantation in children. The germline gives CDR1 SEHNR, CDR2 FQNEAQ (reference sequence). CDR3 length: 17 amino acids. Deletions cut 4 bases from V and 1 base from J, with 17 bases between. TCRbeta library construction was performed incorporating unique molecular identifiers. TCRdb processed the PCR reads anew with MiXCR; each CDR3 protein has one entry. This table has around 380,000 distinct CDR3 sequences, roughly a tenth appearing once. The V call is TRBV7-9, the J call TRBJ2-1; D not resolved. This sample comprised PBMCs from the stem cell graft donor, obtained from the stem cell graft. This TCR was sampled from a human donor who donated a stem cell graft to a child with acute myeloid leukemia. CDR3 sequence: CASSSLPLGKSYNEQFF. CDR3 DNA: TGTGCCAGCAGCTCGTTACCGTTGGGAAAGTCCTACAATGAGCAGTTCTTC. The entire variable domain, with the rest obtained from reference TRBV7-9 and TRBJ2-1, is as follows: DTGVSQNPRHKITKRGQNVTFRCDPISEHNRLYWYRQTLGQGPEFLTYFQNEAQLEKSRLLSDRFSAERPKGSFSTLEIQRTEQGDSAMYLCASSSLPLGKSYNEQFFGPGTRLTVL.